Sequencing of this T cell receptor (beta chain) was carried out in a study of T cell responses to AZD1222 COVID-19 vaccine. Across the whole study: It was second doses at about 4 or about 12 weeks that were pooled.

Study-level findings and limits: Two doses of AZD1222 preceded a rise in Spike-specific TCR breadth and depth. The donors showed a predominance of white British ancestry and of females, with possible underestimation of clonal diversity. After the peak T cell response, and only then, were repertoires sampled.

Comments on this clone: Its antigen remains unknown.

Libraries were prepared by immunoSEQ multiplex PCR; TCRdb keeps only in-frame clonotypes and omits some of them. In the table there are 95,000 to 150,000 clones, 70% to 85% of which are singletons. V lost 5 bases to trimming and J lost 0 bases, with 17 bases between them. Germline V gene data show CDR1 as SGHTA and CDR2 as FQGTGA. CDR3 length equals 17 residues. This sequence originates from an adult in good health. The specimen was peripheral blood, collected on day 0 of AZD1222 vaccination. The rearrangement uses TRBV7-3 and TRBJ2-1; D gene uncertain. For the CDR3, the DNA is TGTGCCAGCAGCCCACAGCAACTACGCCTCTCCTACAATGAGCAGTTCTTC. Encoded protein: CASSPQQLRLSYNEQFF.